This TCR beta chain was documented in a study of T cells in narcolepsy. Germline V lookup: CDR1 SGDLS, CDR2 YYNGEE. The V gene lost 0 bases and the J gene lost 7 bases, with 13 bases spanning the gap. There are 15 residues in the CDR3. This clone was seen a single time. The antigen is not known. Study-wide points: HCRT-specific and TRIB2-specific autoreactive clonotypes appeared among same-patient CSF and blood CD4+ clonotypes.

Sequencing was performed with immunoSEQ multiplex PCR; in TCRdb, only in-frame clones are kept and a portion is missing. The sample lists over 20,000 clones, just over 90% occurring once. This chain uses TRBV9 with TRBJ1-4; no firm D call. This receptor was obtained from a human donor with narcolepsy. Input material: CD45RA- memory CD4+ T cells from PBMCs. As DNA, the CDR3 is TGTGCCAGCAGCGTAGCTGAGGAGAGAGCTGAAAAACTGTTTTTT. Its protein is CASSVAEERAEKLFF.